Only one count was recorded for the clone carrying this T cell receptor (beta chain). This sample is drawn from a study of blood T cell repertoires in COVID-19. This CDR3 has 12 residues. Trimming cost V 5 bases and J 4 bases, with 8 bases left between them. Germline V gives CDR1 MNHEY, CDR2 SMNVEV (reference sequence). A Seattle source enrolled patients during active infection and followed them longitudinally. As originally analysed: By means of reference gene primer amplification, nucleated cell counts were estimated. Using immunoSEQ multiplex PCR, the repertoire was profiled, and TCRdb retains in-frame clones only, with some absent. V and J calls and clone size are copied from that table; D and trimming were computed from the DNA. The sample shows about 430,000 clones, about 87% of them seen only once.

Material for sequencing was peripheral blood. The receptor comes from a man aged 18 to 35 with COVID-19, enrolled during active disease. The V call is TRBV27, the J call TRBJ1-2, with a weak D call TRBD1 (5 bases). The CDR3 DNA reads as TGTGCCAGCAGTGGGGACTTCTATGGCTACACCTTC. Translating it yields CASSGDFYGYTF.